The entry below describes one TCR beta chain. The sample comes from a study of T-cell memory formation after mild COVID-19. Study summary: The TCR clusters were mostly specific to one donor.

Trimming took off 3 bases at V and 0 bases at J, with 9 bases between the two ends. The germline gives CDR1 SGHTA, CDR2 FQGNSA. There are 14 residues in the CDR3. One entry per CDR3 protein, called by TCRdb with MiXCR from the 5' RACE reads. This sample has about 130,000 distinct CDR3 sequences, with 5% to 6.5% found just once. This chain uses TRBV7-2 with TRBJ2-7, with unresolved D. Sequences were obtained from PBMCs or a T cell subset sorted from them (not recorded which). This clonotype was sampled from an adult woman who had mild COVID-19 (a few samples of this study predate the infection). Cell type and time point are not known. CDR3 sequence reads: CASSFDPDSYEQYF. In DNA form, the CDR3 reads TGTGCCAGCAGCTTCGATCCGGACTCCTACGAGCAGTACTTC. The variable domain in full, completed from reference TRBV7-2 and TRBJ2-7, reads GAGVSQSPSNKVTEKGKDVELRCDPISGHTALYWYRQSLGQGLEFLIYFQGNSAPDKSGLPSDRFSAERTGGSVSTLTIQRTQQEDSAVYLCASSFDPDSYEQYFGPGTRLTVT.